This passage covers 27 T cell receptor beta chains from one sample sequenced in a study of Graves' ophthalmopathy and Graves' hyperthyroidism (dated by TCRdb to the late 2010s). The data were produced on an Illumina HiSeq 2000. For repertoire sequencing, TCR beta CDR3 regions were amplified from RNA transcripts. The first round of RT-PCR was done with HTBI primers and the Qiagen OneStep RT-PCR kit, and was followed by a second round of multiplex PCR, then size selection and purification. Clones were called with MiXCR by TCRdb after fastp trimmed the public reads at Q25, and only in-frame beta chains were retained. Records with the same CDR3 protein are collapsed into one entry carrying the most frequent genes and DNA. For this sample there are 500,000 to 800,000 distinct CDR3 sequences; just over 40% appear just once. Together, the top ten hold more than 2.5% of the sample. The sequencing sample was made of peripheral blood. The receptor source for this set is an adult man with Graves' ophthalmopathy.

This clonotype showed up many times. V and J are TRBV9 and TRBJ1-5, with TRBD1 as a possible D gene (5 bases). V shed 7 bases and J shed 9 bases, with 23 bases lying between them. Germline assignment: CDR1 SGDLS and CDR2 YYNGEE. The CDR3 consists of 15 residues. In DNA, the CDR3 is TGTGCCAGCTCACCCTCCGGGACGCTGGGTTCGCCCCAGCATTTT. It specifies CASSPSGTLGSPQHF.

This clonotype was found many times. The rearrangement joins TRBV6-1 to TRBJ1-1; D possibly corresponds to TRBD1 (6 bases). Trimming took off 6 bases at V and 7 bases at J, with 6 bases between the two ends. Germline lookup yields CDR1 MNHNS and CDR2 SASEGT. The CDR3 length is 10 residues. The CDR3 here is CASRDSEAFF. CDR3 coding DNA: TGTGCCAGCAGGGACAGTGAAGCTTTCTTT.

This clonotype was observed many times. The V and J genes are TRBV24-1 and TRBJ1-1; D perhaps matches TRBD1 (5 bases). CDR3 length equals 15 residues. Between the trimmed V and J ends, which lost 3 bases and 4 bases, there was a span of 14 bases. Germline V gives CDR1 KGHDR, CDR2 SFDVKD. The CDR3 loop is CATSDGTGFSTEAFF. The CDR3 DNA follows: TGTGCCACCAGTGATGGGACGGGTTTTTCCACTGAAGCTTTCTTT.

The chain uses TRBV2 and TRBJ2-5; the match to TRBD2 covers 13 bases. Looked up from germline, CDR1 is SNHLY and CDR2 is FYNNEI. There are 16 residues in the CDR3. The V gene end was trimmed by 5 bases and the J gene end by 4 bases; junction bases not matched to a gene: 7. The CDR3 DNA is TGTGCCAGCAGTAACTGGACTAGCGGGAGTACAGAGACCCAGTACTTC. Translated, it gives CASSNWTSGSTETQYF.

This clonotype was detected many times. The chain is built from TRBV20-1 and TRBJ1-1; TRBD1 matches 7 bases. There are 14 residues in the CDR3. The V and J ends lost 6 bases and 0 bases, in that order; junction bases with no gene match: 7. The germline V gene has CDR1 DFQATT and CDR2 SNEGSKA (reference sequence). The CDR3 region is CSAEAGQLNTEAFF. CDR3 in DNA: TGCAGTGCGGAAGCGGGACAGTTGAACACTGAAGCTTTCTTT.

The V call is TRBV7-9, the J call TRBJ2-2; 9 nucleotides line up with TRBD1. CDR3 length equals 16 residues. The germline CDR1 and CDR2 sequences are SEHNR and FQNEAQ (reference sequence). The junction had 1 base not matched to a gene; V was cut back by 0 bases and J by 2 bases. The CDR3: CASSLAGQGNTGELFF. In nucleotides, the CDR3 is TGTGCCAGCAGCTTAGCGGGACAGGGAAACACCGGGGAGCTGTTTTTT.

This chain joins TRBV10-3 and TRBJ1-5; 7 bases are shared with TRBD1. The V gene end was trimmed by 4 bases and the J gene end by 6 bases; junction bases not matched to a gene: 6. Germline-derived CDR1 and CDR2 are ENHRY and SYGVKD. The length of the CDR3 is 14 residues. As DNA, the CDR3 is TGTGCCATCAGTGTACAGGGGATCGGTCAGCCCCAGCATTTT. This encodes CAISVQGIGQPQHF.

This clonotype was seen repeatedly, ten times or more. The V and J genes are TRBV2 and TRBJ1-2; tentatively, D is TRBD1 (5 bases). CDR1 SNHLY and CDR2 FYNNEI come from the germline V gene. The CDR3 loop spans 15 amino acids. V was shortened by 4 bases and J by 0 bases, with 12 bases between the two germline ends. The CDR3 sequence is CASSGVRGTNYGYTF. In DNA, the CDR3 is TGTGCCAGCAGTGGGGTCCGGGGGACTAACTATGGCTACACCTTC.

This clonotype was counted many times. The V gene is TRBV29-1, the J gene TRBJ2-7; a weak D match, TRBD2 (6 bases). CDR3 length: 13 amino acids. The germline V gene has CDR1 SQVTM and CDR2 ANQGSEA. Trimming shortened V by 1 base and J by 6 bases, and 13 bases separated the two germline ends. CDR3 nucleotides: TGCAGCGTTGAAGTCCCGCGGAGGGGCGAGCAGTACTTC. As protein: CSVEVPRRGEQYF.

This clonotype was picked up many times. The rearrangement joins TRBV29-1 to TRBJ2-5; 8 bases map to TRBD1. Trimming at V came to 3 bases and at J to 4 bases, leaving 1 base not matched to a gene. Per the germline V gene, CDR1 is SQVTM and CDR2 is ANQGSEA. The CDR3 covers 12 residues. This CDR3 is CSVDTGGETQYF. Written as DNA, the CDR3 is TGCAGCGTTGACACAGGGGGAGAGACCCAGTACTTC. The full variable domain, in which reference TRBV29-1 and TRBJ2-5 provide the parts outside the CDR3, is SAVISQKPSRDICQRGTSLTIQCQVDSQVTMMFWYRQQPGQSLTLIATANQGSEATYESGFVIDKFPISRPNLTFSTLTVSNMSPEDSSIYLCSVDTGGETQYFGPGTRLLVL.

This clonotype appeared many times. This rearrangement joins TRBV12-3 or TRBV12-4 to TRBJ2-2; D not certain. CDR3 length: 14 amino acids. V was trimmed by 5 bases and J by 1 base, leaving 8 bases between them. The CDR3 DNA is TGTGCCAGCAGTCCCCGACGGAACACCGGGGAGCTGTTTTTT. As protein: CASSPRRNTGELFF.

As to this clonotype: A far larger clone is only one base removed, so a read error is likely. In nucleotides, the CDR3 is TGTGCCTGCAGCCCCGAGGGGGAGACCCAGTACTTC. Its translation is CACSPEGETQYF. The V gene is TRBV6-5, the J gene TRBJ2-5, with D perhaps matching TRBD1 or TRBD2 (5 bases each). Germline V gene lookup returns CDR1 MNHEY and CDR2 SVGAGI. The CDR3 loop spans 12 amino acids.

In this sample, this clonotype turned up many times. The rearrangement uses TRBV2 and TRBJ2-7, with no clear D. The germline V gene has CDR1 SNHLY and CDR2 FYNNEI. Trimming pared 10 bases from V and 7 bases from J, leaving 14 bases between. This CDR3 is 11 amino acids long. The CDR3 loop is CATPYSWEQYF. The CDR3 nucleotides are TGTGCCACTCCGTACAGTTGGGAGCAGTACTTC.

The CDR3 DNA is TGTGCCAGCAGTCCACCCGGACAGGGGCGGAACACCGGGGAGCTGTTTTTT. Its protein product is CASSPPGQGRNTGELFF. J is TRBJ2-2 and V is TRBV2; 9 positions match TRBD1. CDR3 length: 17 residues. From germline, CDR1 is SNHLY and CDR2 FYNNEI. Trimming cost V 5 bases and J 1 base; bases outside gene matches: 8. The variable domain in full, completed from reference TRBV2 and TRBJ2-2, reads EPEVTQTPSHQVTQMGQEVILRCVPISNHLYFYWYRQILGQKVEFLVSFYNNEISEKSEIFDDQFSVERPDGSNFTLKIRSTKLEDSAMYFCASSPPGQGRNTGELFFGEGSRLTVL.

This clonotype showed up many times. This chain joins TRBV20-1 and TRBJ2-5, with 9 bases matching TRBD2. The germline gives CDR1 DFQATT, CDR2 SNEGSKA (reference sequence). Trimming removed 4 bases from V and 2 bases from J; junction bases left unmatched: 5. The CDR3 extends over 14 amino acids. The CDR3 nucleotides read TGCAGTGCTACCGCCCTAGCGGGGCAAGAGACCCAGTACTTC. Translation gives CSATALAGQETQYF.

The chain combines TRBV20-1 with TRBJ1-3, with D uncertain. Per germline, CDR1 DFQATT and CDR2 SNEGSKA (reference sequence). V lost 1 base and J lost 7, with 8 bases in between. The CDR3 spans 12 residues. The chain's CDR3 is CSARARENTIYF. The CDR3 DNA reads TGCAGTGCTAGAGCCCGGGAGAACACCATATATTTT.

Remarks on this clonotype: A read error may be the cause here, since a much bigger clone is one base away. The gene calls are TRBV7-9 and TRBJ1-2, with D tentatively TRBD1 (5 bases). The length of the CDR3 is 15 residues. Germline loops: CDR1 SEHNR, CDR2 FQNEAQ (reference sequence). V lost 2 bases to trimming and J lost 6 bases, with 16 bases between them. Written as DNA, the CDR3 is TGTGCCAGCAGCTTACGGCAAGGACGGGGGAATGGCTACACCTTC. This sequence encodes CASSLRQGRGNGYTF.

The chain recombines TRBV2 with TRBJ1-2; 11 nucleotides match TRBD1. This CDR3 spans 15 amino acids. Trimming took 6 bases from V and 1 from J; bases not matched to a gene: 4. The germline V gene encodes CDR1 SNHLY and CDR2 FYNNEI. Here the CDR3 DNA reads TGTGCCAGCAGACGGACAGGGGGCGTTAACTATGGCTACACCTTC. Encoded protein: CASRRTGGVNYGYTF.

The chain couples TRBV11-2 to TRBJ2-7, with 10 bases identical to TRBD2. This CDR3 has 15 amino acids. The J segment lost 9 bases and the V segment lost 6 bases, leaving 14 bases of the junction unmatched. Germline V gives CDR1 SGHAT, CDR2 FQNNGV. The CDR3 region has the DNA TGTGCCAGCAGGTCTACCGGGACTAGCGTCCGGGGGCAGTACTTC. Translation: CASRSTGTSVRGQYF.

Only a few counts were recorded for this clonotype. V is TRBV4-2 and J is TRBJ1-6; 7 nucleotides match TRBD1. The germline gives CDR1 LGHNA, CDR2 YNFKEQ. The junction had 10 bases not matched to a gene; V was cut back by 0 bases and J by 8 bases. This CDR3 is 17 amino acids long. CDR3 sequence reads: CASSQEEDRSTYSPLHF. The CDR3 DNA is TGTGCCAGCAGCCAAGAGGAGGACAGGTCAACTTATTCACCCCTCCACTTT.

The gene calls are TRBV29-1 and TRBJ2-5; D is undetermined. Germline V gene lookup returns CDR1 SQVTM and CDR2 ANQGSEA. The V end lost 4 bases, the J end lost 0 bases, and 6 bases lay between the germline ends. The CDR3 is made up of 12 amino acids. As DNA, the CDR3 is TGCAGCGTTGCAACGAACCAAGAGACCCAGTACTTC. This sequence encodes CSVATNQETQYF.

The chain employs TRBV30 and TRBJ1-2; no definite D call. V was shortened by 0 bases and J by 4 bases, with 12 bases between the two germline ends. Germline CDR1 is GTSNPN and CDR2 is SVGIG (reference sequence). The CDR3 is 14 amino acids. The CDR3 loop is CAWSVPPRGYGYTF. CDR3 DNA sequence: TGTGCCTGGAGTGTACCGCCGCGGGGCTATGGCTACACCTTC.

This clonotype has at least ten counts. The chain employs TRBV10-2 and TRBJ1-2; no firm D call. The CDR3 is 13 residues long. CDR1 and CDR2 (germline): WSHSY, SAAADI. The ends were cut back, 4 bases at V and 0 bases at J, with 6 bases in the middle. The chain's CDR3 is CASSGRTNYGYTF. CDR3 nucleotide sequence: TGCGCCAGCAGTGGACGGACTAACTATGGCTACACCTTC.

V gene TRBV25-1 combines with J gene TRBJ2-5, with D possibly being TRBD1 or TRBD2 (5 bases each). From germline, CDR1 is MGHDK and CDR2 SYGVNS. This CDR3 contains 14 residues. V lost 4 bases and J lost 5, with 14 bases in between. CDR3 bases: TGTGCCAGCAGTGGCCACGGACGGGGCGAGACCCAGTACTTC. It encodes CASSGHGRGETQYF. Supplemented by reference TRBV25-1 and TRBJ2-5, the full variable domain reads EADIYQTPRYLVIGTGKKITLECSQTMGHDKMYWYQQDPGMELHLIHYSYGVNSTEKGDLSSESTVSRIRTEHFPLTLESARPSHTSQYLCASSGHGRGETQYFGPGTRLLVL.

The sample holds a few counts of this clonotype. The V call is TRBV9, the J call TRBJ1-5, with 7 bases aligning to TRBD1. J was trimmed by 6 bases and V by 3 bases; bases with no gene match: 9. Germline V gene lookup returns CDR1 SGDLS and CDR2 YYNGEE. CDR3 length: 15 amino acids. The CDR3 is CASSARQGAAQPQHF. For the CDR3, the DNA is TGTGCCAGCAGCGCCCGACAGGGTGCGGCTCAGCCCCAGCATTTT. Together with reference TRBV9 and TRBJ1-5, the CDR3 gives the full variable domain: DSGVTQTPKHLITATGQRVTLRCSPRSGDLSVYWYQQSLDQGLQFLIQYYNGEERAKGNILERFSAQQFPDLHSELNLSSLELGDSALYFCASSARQGAAQPQHFGDGTRLSIL.

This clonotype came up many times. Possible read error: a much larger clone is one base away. The chain's CDR3 is CASSLNTNTEAFF. DNA for the CDR3: TGTGCCAGCAGCTTAAACACGAACACTGAAGCTTTCTTT. V is TRBV7-3 and J is TRBJ1-1; D gene uncertain. The germline gives CDR1 SGHTA, CDR2 FQGTGA. With 1 base removed from V and 1 base from J, the gap between germline ends came to 4 bases. This CDR3 spans 13 amino acids.

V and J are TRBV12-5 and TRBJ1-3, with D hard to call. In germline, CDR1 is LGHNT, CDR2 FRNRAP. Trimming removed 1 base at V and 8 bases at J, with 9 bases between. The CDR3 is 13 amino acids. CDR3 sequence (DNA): TGTGCTAGTGGTTTGGGGAAGGCGGACACCATATATTTT. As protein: CASGLGKADTIYF.